Listed below are T cell receptor beta chains from one sample, sequenced in a study of shared clonotypes between healthy human individuals. Measured with immunoSEQ multiplex PCR; TCRdb has only the in-frame clones, and not every one. The data contain approximately 940,000 clones, more than 75% of them singletons. What was sequenced was memory CD4+ T cells sorted from blood. The receptor set was obtained from a man between 18 and 35 years old in good health. Both conserved end residues are part of each CDR3. The order of the fields is V gene, J gene, D gene, CDR3 protein. A D gene is named only where the DNA matches it firmly.

v_gene: TRBV2; j_gene: TRBJ2-3; d_gene: TRBD1; CDR3aa: CASSRAQGTTDTQYF
v_gene: TRBV6-1; j_gene: TRBJ2-7; d_gene: .; CDR3aa: CASKPGLGVYEQYF
v_gene: TRBV19; j_gene: TRBJ2-7; d_gene: .; CDR3aa: CASSRVGGGPFDEQYF
v_gene: TRBV5-4; j_gene: TRBJ2-3; d_gene: TRBD2; CDR3aa: CASSLKTGGPDTQYF
v_gene: TRBV29-1; j_gene: TRBJ1-1; d_gene: .; CDR3aa: CSVNYPGSRDTEAFF
v_gene: TRBV6-5; j_gene: TRBJ1-1; d_gene: .; CDR3aa: CASSYSHTEAFF
v_gene: TRBV4-3; j_gene: TRBJ1-1; d_gene: .; CDR3aa: CASSQVQGVMNTEAFF
v_gene: TRBV18; j_gene: TRBJ2-3; d_gene: .; CDR3aa: CASSPGFVSTDTQYF
v_gene: TRBV5-1; j_gene: TRBJ1-2; d_gene: .; CDR3aa: CASSRAEKNYGYTF
v_gene: TRBV7-2; j_gene: TRBJ2-1; d_gene: .; CDR3aa: CASSSPTVGEQFF
v_gene: TRBV10-2; j_gene: TRBJ2-1; d_gene: TRBD2; CDR3aa: CASRWRREGYNEQFF
v_gene: TRBV2; j_gene: TRBJ2-4; d_gene: .; CDR3aa: CASGTVAKNIQYF
v_gene: TRBV4-3; j_gene: TRBJ2-1; d_gene: .; CDR3aa: CASSQDAIGTLYNEQFF
v_gene: TRBV5-1; j_gene: TRBJ2-2; d_gene: .; CDR3aa: CASSLRNLPTNTGELFF
v_gene: TRBV5-1; j_gene: TRBJ2-1; d_gene: TRBD1; CDR3aa: CASSFNRGINEQFF
v_gene: TRBV7-2; j_gene: TRBJ2-7; d_gene: .; CDR3aa: CASSLASGQSYEQYF
v_gene: TRBV10-3; j_gene: TRBJ1-2; d_gene: .; CDR3aa: CAISEGRQISPYGYTF
v_gene: TRBV7-2; j_gene: TRBJ1-5; d_gene: .; CDR3aa: CASTLTVSNQPQHF
v_gene: TRBV4-1; j_gene: TRBJ2-5; d_gene: .; CDR3aa: CASSQDQSISETQYF
v_gene: TRBV19; j_gene: TRBJ1-5; d_gene: .; CDR3aa: CASSPLQNRGQPQHF
v_gene: TRBV7-9; j_gene: TRBJ1-4; d_gene: .; CDR3aa: CASSLVGVTNEKLFF
v_gene: TRBV2; j_gene: TRBJ1-2; d_gene: .; CDR3aa: CASSDKGSRKRKNNYGYTF
v_gene: TRBV29-1; j_gene: TRBJ2-1; d_gene: .; CDR3aa: CSVVRLAPHNEQFF
v_gene: TRBV4-1; j_gene: TRBJ2-7; d_gene: TRBD2; CDR3aa: CASSPGLAGFGVQYF
v_gene: TRBV7-9; j_gene: TRBJ2-5; d_gene: TRBD2; CDR3aa: CASGRGLAGDQYF
v_gene: TRBV27; j_gene: TRBJ2-7; d_gene: .; CDR3aa: CASSPRGSGSSYEQYF
v_gene: TRBV21-1; j_gene: TRBJ1-6; d_gene: .; CDR3aa: CASRLTSGTPIGDSPLHF
v_gene: TRBV30; j_gene: TRBJ2-7; d_gene: .; CDR3aa: CAWSPSTYEQYF
v_gene: TRBV6-1; j_gene: TRBJ2-3; d_gene: TRBD2; CDR3aa: CASSEEVAGADTQYF
v_gene: TRBV18; j_gene: TRBJ2-3; d_gene: TRBD2; CDR3aa: CASSPAASGGPDTQYF
v_gene: TRBV10-3; j_gene: TRBJ1-5; d_gene: .; CDR3aa: CAITQGSNQPQHF
v_gene: TRBV7-9; j_gene: TRBJ1-1; d_gene: TRBD1; CDR3aa: CASSSRGQGETEAFF
v_gene: TRBV2; j_gene: TRBJ2-3; d_gene: TRBD2; CDR3aa: CASGLGTSTDTQYF
v_gene: TRBV7-6; j_gene: TRBJ2-1; d_gene: .; CDR3aa: CASSSPGQVNEQFF
v_gene: TRBV5-6; j_gene: TRBJ2-1; d_gene: TRBD1; CDR3aa: CASSFQDRDNEQFF
v_gene: TRBV18; j_gene: TRBJ2-7; d_gene: .; CDR3aa: CASSPQRYEQYF
v_gene: TRBV7-2; j_gene: TRBJ2-4; d_gene: TRBD2; CDR3aa: CASSPDASGRKLNIQYF
v_gene: TRBV10-1; j_gene: TRBJ2-1; d_gene: TRBD2; CDR3aa: CASSEIASGGPYNEQFF
v_gene: TRBV10-2; j_gene: TRBJ1-1; d_gene: .; CDR3aa: CASSGQSTTEAFF
v_gene: TRBV18; j_gene: TRBJ2-1; d_gene: .; CDR3aa: CASRLVSDEQFF
v_gene: TRBV7-2; j_gene: TRBJ2-7; d_gene: .; CDR3aa: CASSLYISNYEQYF
v_gene: TRBV4-3; j_gene: TRBJ2-5; d_gene: .; CDR3aa: CASSQDRSSKGETQYF
v_gene: TRBV5-8; j_gene: TRBJ1-4; d_gene: .; CDR3aa: CASSLSEREKLFF
v_gene: TRBV28; j_gene: TRBJ2-2; d_gene: TRBD1; CDR3aa: CASRGQGAGSGELFF
v_gene: TRBV6-6; j_gene: TRBJ1-5; d_gene: .; CDR3aa: CASSTPGGDSQPQHF
v_gene: TRBV2; j_gene: TRBJ2-5; d_gene: .; CDR3aa: CASSVGQETQYF
v_gene: TRBV5-6; j_gene: TRBJ2-5; d_gene: .; CDR3aa: CASSAGRGFGETQYF